The entry that follows covers one TCR beta chain sequence. The V and J ends lost 0 bases and 0 bases respectively, with 6 bases between them. The CDR3 totals 14 residues. Germline V gene data show CDR1 as SGHRS and CDR2 as YFSETQ. The data belong to a study of tumor-infiltrating lymphocytes in localized non-small cell lung cancer. Whole-study context: Each patient gave resected tumor and non-adjacent uninvolved lung tissue.

This table comes from immunoSEQ multiplex PCR, and its TCRdb copy is limited to in-frame clones, with some not included. The repertoire holds around 6,800 clones, less than 80% seen once, with approximately 15% in the top ten. Sequences were obtained from uninvolved lung tissue not adjacent to the tumor. The clonotype originates from a human donor with non-small cell lung cancer. This rearrangement joins TRBV5-1 to TRBJ2-5; D is possibly TRBD2 (6 bases). In DNA, the CDR3 is TGCGCCAGCAGCTTGGGGGGGGACCAAGAGACCCAGTACTTC. Translation: CASSLGGDQETQYF.